This T cell receptor (beta chain) was identified during a study of T cells expressing NK-cell markers. There are 14 residues in the CDR3. Germline V CDR1 and CDR2: SQVTM, ANQGSEA. Generation of TCR beta cDNA was performed by 5'RACE template switching incorporating UMIs. TCRdb re-called the 5' RACE reads, yielding one record per CDR3 amino acid sequence without DNA. Seen in this sample are more than 250,000 distinct CDR3 sequences; the ten most common clones hold about 0.39%. The sample comprised blood T cells: a sorted CD56 or NKG2C T cell subset, CD4+ or CD8+ T cells, or bulk PBMC T cells (not recorded which). The J gene is TRBJ2-7, the V gene TRBV29-1; TCRdb's D gene call, TRBD1, goes unchecked for lack of DNA. This receptor was obtained from a man aged 18 to 29 in good health. The chain's CDR3 is CSARDRVGSYEQYF.